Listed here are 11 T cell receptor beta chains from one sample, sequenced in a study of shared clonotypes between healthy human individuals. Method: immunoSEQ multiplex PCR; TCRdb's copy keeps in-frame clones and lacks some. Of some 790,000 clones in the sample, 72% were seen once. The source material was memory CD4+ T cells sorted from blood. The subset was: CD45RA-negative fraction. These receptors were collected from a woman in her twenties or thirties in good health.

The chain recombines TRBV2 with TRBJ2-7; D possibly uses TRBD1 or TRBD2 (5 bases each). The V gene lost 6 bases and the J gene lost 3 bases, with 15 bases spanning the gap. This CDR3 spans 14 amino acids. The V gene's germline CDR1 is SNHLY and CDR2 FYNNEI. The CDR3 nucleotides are TGTGCCAGCAGCCTAAAGGGGAGCAACTACGAGCAGTACTTC. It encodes CASSLKGSNYEQYF.

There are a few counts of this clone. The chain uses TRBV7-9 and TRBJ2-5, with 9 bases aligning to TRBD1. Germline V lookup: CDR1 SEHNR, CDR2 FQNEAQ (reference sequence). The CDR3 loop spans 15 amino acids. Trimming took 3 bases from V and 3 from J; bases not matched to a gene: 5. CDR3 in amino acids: CASSFGTGNKETQYF. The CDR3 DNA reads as TGTGCCAGCAGCTTTGGGACAGGGAACAAAGAGACCCAGTACTTC.

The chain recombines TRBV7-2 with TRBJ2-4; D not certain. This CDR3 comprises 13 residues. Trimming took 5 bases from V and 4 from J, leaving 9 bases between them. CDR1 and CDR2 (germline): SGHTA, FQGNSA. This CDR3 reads CASSPDLKNIQYF. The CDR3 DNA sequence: TGTGCCAGCAGCCCGGACCTGAAAAACATTCAGTACTTC.

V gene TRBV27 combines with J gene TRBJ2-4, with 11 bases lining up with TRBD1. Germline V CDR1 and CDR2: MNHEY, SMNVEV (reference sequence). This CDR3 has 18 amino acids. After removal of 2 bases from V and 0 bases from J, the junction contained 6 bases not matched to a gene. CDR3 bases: TGTGCCAGCAGTTTAGGGGACAGGGGGACTTCAGCCAAAAACATTCAGTACTTC. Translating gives CASSLGDRGTSAKNIQYF.

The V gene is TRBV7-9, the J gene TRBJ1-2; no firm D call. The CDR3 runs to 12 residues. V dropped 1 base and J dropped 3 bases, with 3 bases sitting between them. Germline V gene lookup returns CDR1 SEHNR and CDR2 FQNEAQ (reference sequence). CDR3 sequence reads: CASSLDDYGYTF. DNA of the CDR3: TGTGCCAGCAGCTTAGACGACTATGGCTACACCTTC.

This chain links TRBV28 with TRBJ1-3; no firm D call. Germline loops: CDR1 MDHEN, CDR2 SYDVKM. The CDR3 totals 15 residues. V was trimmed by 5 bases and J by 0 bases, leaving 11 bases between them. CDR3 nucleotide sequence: TGTGCCAGCAGTCCCGATGGCGACTCTGGAAACACCATATATTTT. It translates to CASSPDGDSGNTIYF.

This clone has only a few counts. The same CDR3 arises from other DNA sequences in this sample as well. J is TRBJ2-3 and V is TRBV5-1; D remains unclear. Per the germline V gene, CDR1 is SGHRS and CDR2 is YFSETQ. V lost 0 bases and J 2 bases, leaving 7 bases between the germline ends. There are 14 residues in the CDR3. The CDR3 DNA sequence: TGCGCCAGCAGCTTGGGGCAGACCACAGATACGCAGTATTTT. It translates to CASSLGQTTDTQYF.

CDR3 in amino acids: CASSPGHTQSNTEAFF. In nucleotides, the CDR3 is TGTGCCAGCAGCCCGGGACACACACAATCGAACACTGAAGCTTTCTTT. This chain links TRBV5-4 with TRBJ1-1, with D possibly being TRBD1 (6 bases). The CDR3 is 16 residues long. Per the germline V gene, CDR1 is SGHNT and CDR2 is YYREEE (reference sequence). Trimming stripped 4 bases from V and 1 base from J, with 17 bases between.

In DNA form, the CDR3 reads TGTGCCAGCACCCAGAACACCGGGGAGCTGTTTTTT. Translated: CASTQNTGELFF. This chain joins TRBV6-1 and TRBJ2-2, with D unclear. The CDR3 length is 12 residues. Germline CDR1 and CDR2: MNHNS and SASEGT. Between the trimmed V and J ends, which lost 7 bases and 1 base, there was a span of 4 bases.

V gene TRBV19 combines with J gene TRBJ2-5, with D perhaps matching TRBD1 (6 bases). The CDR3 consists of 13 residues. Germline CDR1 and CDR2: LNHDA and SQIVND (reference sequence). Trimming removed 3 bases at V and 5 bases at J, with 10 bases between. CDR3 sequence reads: CASSMLRGETQYF. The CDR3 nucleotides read TGTGCCAGTAGTATGTTGAGGGGGGAGACCCAGTACTTC.

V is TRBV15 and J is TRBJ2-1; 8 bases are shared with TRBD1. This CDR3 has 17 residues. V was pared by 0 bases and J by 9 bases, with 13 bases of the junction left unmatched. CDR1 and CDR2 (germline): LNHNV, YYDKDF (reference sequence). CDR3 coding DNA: TGTGCCACCAGCAGAGATCGCAGGGGGCCCGTCTCGGGTGAGCAGTTCTTC. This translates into CATSRDRRGPVSGEQFF.